These 29 T cell receptor beta chains came from one sample sequenced in a study of blood T cell repertoires in COVID-19. The assay was immunoSEQ multiplex PCR, and TCRdb's table has in-frame clones only and misses some. This sample has fewer than 180,000 clones; 75% to 90% occur once, and the top ten carry roughly 2.3%. The specimen was peripheral blood. These receptors all come from a man between 70 and 80 years old with acute or convalescent COVID-19.

This clone was detected once. As DNA, the CDR3 is TGTGCCTGGAACGCGGGACAGATCACTCTGGGGCTGTTTTTT. This codes for CAWNAGQITLGLFF. The J gene is TRBJ1-4, the V gene TRBV30; TRBD1 agrees at 7 bases. V was clipped by 4 bases and J by 14 bases; unmatched bases: 16. The CDR3 consists of 14 residues. Germline CDR1 GTSNPN, CDR2 SVGIG (reference sequence).

The chain links TRBV5-6 to TRBJ2-2; 8 nucleotides agree with TRBD2. CDR1 is SGHDT, CDR2 YYEEEE, per germline. This CDR3 region has 16 residues. Losses at the gene ends were 5 bases for V and 4 bases for J; bases not matched to a gene: 10. The CDR3 nucleotides are TGTGCCAGCAGATCAACCCGGGGGGGGACCACCGGGGAGCTGTTTTTT. This codes for CASRSTRGGTTGELFF.

Only one count was recorded for this clone. The genes are TRBV24-1 and TRBJ1-1; 10 nucleotides line up with TRBD1. Trimming removed 10 bases from V and 0 bases from J; junction bases left unmatched: 4. The CDR3 is 14 amino acids. Germline V gene lookup returns CDR1 KGHDR and CDR2 SFDVKD. CDR3 region: CATRQGAMNTEAFF. The CDR3 coding sequence is TGTGCCACTAGACAGGGGGCAATGAACACTGAAGCTTTCTTT.

The chain uses TRBV11-2 and TRBJ2-3; TRBD2 matches at 10 bases. The J segment lost 7 bases and the V segment lost 5 bases, leaving 9 bases of the junction unmatched. The germline gives CDR1 SGHAT, CDR2 FQNNGV. The length of the CDR3 is 15 residues. The CDR3 loop reads CASSQASGSDHTQYF. In nucleotides, the CDR3 is TGTGCCAGCAGCCAGGCTAGCGGGAGCGATCATACGCAGTATTTT.

This clone has only a few counts. The chain joins TRBV6-6 to TRBJ1-3; D remains unclear. CDR1 is MNHNY and CDR2 is SVGAGI in the germline V gene (reference sequence). The V and J ends lost 3 bases and 7 bases respectively, with 10 bases between them. The CDR3 runs 13 residues. CDR3 loop: CASSYRSSNTIYF. The DNA of the CDR3 is TGTGCCAGCAGTTATAGGAGTTCGAACACCATATATTTT.

V is TRBV30 and J is TRBJ1-5; D uncertain. The CDR3 length is 14 residues. Germline values: CDR1 GTSNPN, CDR2 SVGIG (reference sequence). V was pared by 4 bases and J by 8 bases, with 18 bases between. Here the CDR3 DNA reads TGTGCCTGGAACAGAGGGCTCGATCTTGAGCCCCAGCATTTT. This encodes CAWNRGLDLEPQHF.

This rearrangement joins TRBV7-6 to TRBJ2-7; 7 bases align to TRBD1. CDR3 length equals 14 residues. Germline CDR1 reads SGHVS; CDR2 reads FNYEAQ. The trim removed 5 bases at V and 2 bases at J, leaving 6 bases unmatched. The CDR3 is CASSMGQLTYEQYF. In DNA, the CDR3 is TGTGCCAGCAGCATGGGACAGCTAACCTACGAGCAGTACTTC.

J is TRBJ1-2 and V is TRBV6-5; 7 positions match TRBD1. The CDR3 extends over 11 amino acids. Germline assignment: CDR1 MNHEY and CDR2 SVGAGI. With 10 bases clipped from V and 4 bases from J, the junction kept 3 bases outside the gene matches. The CDR3 DNA reads TGTGCCACGGGACAGATCTATGGCTACACCTTC. Encoded protein: CATGQIYGYTF.

The chain carries TRBV24-1 and TRBJ2-5, with TRBD1 matching 8 bases. This CDR3 spans 15 amino acids. The V segment lost 9 bases and the J segment 5 bases; nucleotides outside the gene matches: 13. The germline V gene has CDR1 KGHDR and CDR2 SFDVKD. This CDR3 is CATGGQGWDMETQYF. The CDR3 nucleotides are TGTGCCACCGGAGGACAGGGATGGGATATGGAGACCCAGTACTTC.

This chain connects TRBV7-9 to TRBJ1-3; TRBD1 matches at 8 bases. From germline, CDR1 is SEHNR and CDR2 FQNEAQ (reference sequence). With 5 bases clipped from V and 0 bases from J, the junction kept 3 bases outside the gene matches. This CDR3 has 15 residues. CDR3 sequence reads: CASSQGAFSGNTIYF. The CDR3 nucleotides read TGTGCCAGCAGCCAGGGGGCCTTCTCTGGAAACACCATATATTTT.

V and J are TRBV7-9 and TRBJ1-2, with TRBD1 identical over 9 bases. Losses at the gene ends were 5 bases for V and 8 bases for J; bases not matched to a gene: 12. This CDR3 spans 15 amino acids. Germline V lookup: CDR1 SEHNR, CDR2 FQNEAQ (reference sequence). The CDR3 spells CASSGRDRDLGGYTF. CDR3 in DNA: TGTGCCAGCAGCGGGAGGGACAGGGACCTGGGAGGCTACACCTTC.

The rearrangement joins TRBV12-5 to TRBJ1-1, with 7 bases matching TRBD1. The CDR3 runs to 16 residues. Germline V gene lookup returns CDR1 LGHNT and CDR2 FRNRAP. V shed 3 bases, J shed 2 bases, and the junction held 9 bases outside the gene matches. The CDR3 DNA reads TGTGCTAGTGGTTTCTCGGTTGGAGGGGGCAACACTGAAGCTTTCTTT. Protein: CASGFSVGGGNTEAFF.

The chain carries TRBV7-9 and TRBJ1-2; D remains ambiguous. Trimming removed 4 bases from V and 1 base from J, with 7 bases in between. The CDR3 totals 13 residues. In germline, CDR1 is SEHNR, CDR2 FQNEAQ (reference sequence). CDR3: CASSSSNNYGYTF. Written as DNA, the CDR3 is TGTGCCAGCAGCTCCTCTAATAACTATGGCTACACCTTC.

The chain has TRBV5-1 and TRBJ2-1; perhaps TRBD2 as D (5 bases). CDR1 and CDR2 (germline): SGHRS, YFSETQ. Trimming left V 0 bases short and J 0 bases short, with 19 bases between. The CDR3 totals 19 residues. CDR3: CASSLAAGAPGSSYNEQFF. In DNA, the CDR3 is TGCGCCAGCAGCTTGGCGGCGGGCGCCCCGGGGAGCTCCTACAATGAGCAGTTCTTC.

The V and J genes are TRBV4-1 and TRBJ1-2; 7 nucleotides line up with TRBD1. The length of the CDR3 is 17 residues. With V trimmed by 2 bases and J by 4 bases, 13 bases remained unmatched. CDR1 is MGHRA, CDR2 YSYEKL, per germline. CDR3: CASSQRGAQGMGYGYTF. Written as DNA, the CDR3 is TGCGCCAGCAGCCAACGGGGCGCACAGGGGATGGGCTATGGCTACACCTTC.

The rearrangement links TRBV18 to TRBJ1-1, with 9 bases identical to TRBD1. V lost 3 bases to trimming and J lost 3 bases; unmatched junction nucleotides: 8. The CDR3 runs to 16 residues. Germline lookup yields CDR1 KGHSH and CDR2 LQKENI. The CDR3 sequence: CASSPGGQGQDTEAFF. CDR3 bases: TGTGCCAGCTCACCCGGGGGACAGGGTCAAGACACTGAAGCTTTCTTT.

This rearrangement joins TRBV12-3 or TRBV12-4 to TRBJ1-3; no definite D call. Trimming stripped 9 bases from V and 4 bases from J, with 10 bases between. The CDR3 runs to 12 residues. The CDR3 here is CASTRSGNTIYF. The CDR3 region has the DNA TGTGCCAGTACCCGGTCCGGAAACACCATATATTTT.

V gene TRBV5-1 combines with J gene TRBJ2-5; no clear D gene. In germline, CDR1 is SGHRS, CDR2 YFSETQ. This CDR3 region has 12 residues. Trimming pared 4 bases from V and 9 bases from J, leaving 13 bases between. CDR3: CASSILNEAQYF. CDR3 DNA: TGCGCCAGCAGCATACTGAATGAGGCCCAGTACTTC.

The V call is TRBV3-1 (or the pseudogene TRBV3-2), the J call TRBJ1-5; D is perhaps TRBD1 (6 bases). The CDR3 loop spans 14 amino acids. CDR1 LGHDT and CDR2 YNNKEL come from the germline V gene (reference sequence). The V end was cut by 6 bases, the J end by 2 bases, with 11 bases between. CDR3 in DNA: TGTGCCAGCAGTAAAGGGGGGGGCAATCAGCCCCAGCATTTT. This translates into CASSKGGGNQPQHF.

The chain is built from TRBV2 and TRBJ2-5, with 13 bases fitting TRBD2. The germline V gene encodes CDR1 SNHLY and CDR2 FYNNEI. The junction had 6 bases not matched to a gene; V was cut back by 4 bases and J by 4 bases. The CDR3 runs 16 residues. The DNA for the CDR3 is TGTGCCAGCAGTGGGACTAGCGGGAGTGTTGGAGAGACCCAGTACTTC. Translation: CASSGTSGSVGETQYF.

J is TRBJ1-1 and V is TRBV18; the match to TRBD1 covers 7 bases. CDR3 size: 13 residues. With 1 base clipped from V and 8 bases from J, the junction kept 4 bases outside the gene matches. Germline V gene lookup returns CDR1 KGHSH and CDR2 LQKENI. The CDR3 DNA follows: TGTGCCAGCTCACCACAGGGGGCTCTAGAAGCTTTCTTT. This codes for CASSPQGALEAFF.

The chain links TRBV2 to TRBJ2-3, with 7 bases lining up with TRBD1. This CDR3 is built from 17 residues. Losses at the gene ends were 6 bases for V and 4 bases for J; bases not matched to a gene: 16. Germline CDR1 and CDR2: SNHLY and FYNNEI. The CDR3 sequence: CASRSPPRGSISDTQYF. For the CDR3, the DNA is TGTGCCAGCAGATCCCCCCCCAGGGGGAGTATATCAGATACGCAGTATTTT.

V is TRBV19 and J is TRBJ1-5; D is possibly TRBD1 (5 bases). This CDR3 spans 15 amino acids. Germline V gene sequence: CDR1 LNHDA, CDR2 SQIVND (reference sequence). Trimming pared 8 bases from V and 3 bases from J, leaving 17 bases between. The CDR3 sequence: CASQGTTVNNQPQHF. In nucleotides, the CDR3 is TGTGCCAGTCAGGGCACCACTGTAAACAATCAGCCCCAGCATTTT.

The chain carries TRBV27 and TRBJ2-2; D is perhaps TRBD1 (5 bases). Germline assignment: CDR1 MNHEY and CDR2 SMNVEV (reference sequence). The CDR3 runs to 13 residues. V lost 5 bases to trimming and J lost 6 bases, with 10 bases between them. The CDR3 DNA sequence: TGTGCCAGCAGTCGCAGGGTATCCGGGGAGCTGTTTTTT. It encodes CASSRRVSGELFF.

The chain carries TRBV5-1 and TRBJ2-7; TRBD2 aligns across 10 bases. The CDR3 contains 14 residues. V trimming: 6 bases; J trimming: 2 bases; junction bases outside the gene matches: 5. Germline V gives CDR1 SGHRS, CDR2 YFSETQ. CDR3 residues: CASTMTSGPYEQYF. The CDR3 region has the DNA TGCGCCAGCACCATGACTAGCGGGCCCTACGAGCAGTACTTC.

The genes are TRBV29-1 and TRBJ2-7; D is possibly TRBD1 (6 bases). V was cut by 0 bases and J by 4 bases, with 10 bases left in between. Germline loops: CDR1 SQVTM, CDR2 ANQGSEA. This CDR3 comprises 13 residues. DNA of the CDR3: TGCAGCGTTGAAGAGGACAGCTCTTACGAGCAGTACTTC. Its protein is CSVEEDSSYEQYF.

The chain's CDR3 is CASSEDGRGREDTQYF. CDR3 nucleotides: TGTGCCAGCAGTGAAGATGGCAGGGGGCGAGAAGATACGCAGTATTTT. This chain uses TRBV25-1 with TRBJ2-3; 8 bases fit TRBD1. CDR1 is MGHDK and CDR2 is SYGVNS in the germline V gene. The CDR3 has 16 residues. The trim removed 2 bases at V and 5 bases at J, leaving 9 bases unmatched.

The chain couples TRBV3-1 (or the pseudogene TRBV3-2) to TRBJ2-5, with a tentative D call TRBD1 (7 bases). Germline CDR1 reads LGHDT; CDR2 reads YNNKEL (reference sequence). The CDR3 is 14 residues long. V was pared by 0 bases and J by 9 bases, with 14 bases between. CDR3 in amino acids: CASSQEWPGGSQYF. The CDR3 nucleotides are TGTGCCAGCAGCCAAGAGTGGCCAGGGGGGTCCCAGTACTTC.

The chain has TRBV9 and TRBJ1-2; D unresolved. CDR3 length: 15 residues. Trimming left V 2 bases short and J 2 bases short, with 13 bases between. CDR1 and CDR2 (germline): SGDLS, YYNGEE. The CDR3 DNA follows: TGTGCCAGCAGCGTGGACTGGTCTGCGAACTATGGCTACACCTTC. Protein sequence: CASSVDWSANYGYTF.